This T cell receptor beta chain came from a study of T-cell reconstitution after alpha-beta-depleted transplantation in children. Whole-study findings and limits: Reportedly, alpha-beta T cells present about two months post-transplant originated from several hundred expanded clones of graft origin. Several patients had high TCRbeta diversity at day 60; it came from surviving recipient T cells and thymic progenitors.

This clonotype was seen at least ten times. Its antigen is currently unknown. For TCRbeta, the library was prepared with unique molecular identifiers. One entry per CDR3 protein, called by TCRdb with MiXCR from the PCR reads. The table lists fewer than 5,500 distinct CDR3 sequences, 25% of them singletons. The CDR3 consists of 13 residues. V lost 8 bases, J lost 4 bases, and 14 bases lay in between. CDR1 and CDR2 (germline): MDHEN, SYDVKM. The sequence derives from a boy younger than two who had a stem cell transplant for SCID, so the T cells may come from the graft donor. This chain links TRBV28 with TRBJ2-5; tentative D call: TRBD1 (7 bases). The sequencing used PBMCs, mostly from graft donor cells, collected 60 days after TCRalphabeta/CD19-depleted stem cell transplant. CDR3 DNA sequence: TGTGCCAGCGGATTCAGGGGGGTAGAGACCCAGTACTTC. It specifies CASGFRGVETQYF.